One sample yielded the 24 T cell receptor beta chains listed below, sequenced in a study of T cells after yellow fever vaccination. TCRdb processed the 5' RACE reads anew with MiXCR; each CDR3 protein has one entry. Counted here are some 600,000 distinct CDR3 sequences, around 16% occurring once; the ten biggest clones make up 17%. The source material was PBMCs, sampled 4 to 6 days after the first yellow fever vaccination. The receptors shown here come from a man aged 18 to 29 who received the YFV17D yellow fever vaccine.

The V gene is TRBV4-3, the J gene TRBJ2-3; tentative D call: TRBD2 (6 bases). The germline V gene has CDR1 LGHNA and CDR2 YSLEER. The length of the CDR3 is 17 residues. V was clipped by 0 bases and J by 2 bases, with 15 bases between them. The CDR3 DNA follows: TGCGCCAGCAGCCAAGAATTTTCCGGGGGAGCCACAGATACGCAGTATTTT. Residues: CASSQEFSGGATDTQYF.

This chain joins TRBV18 and TRBJ1-3; D uncertain. The CDR3 has 15 amino acids. Trimming removed 1 base from V and 0 bases from J, with 7 bases in between. Germline V gene lookup returns CDR1 KGHSH and CDR2 LQKENI. The DNA for the CDR3 is TGTGCCAGCTCACCACTAACACGCTCTGGAAACACCATATATTTT. Translated: CASSPLTRSGNTIYF.

V gene TRBV6-2 or TRBV6-3 combines with J gene TRBJ1-5; D is ambiguous. Deletions cut 6 bases from V and 0 bases from J, with 9 bases between. The V gene's germline CDR1 is MNHEY and CDR2 SVGEGT. This CDR3 comprises 14 residues. The CDR3 spells CASRKGYSNQPQHF. In DNA form, the CDR3 reads TGTGCCAGCAGGAAAGGGTATAGCAATCAGCCCCAGCATTTT.

The genes are TRBV12-5 and TRBJ1-1, with D maybe TRBD1 (6 bases). V was shortened by 0 bases and J by 2 bases, with 10 bases between the two germline ends. The CDR3 is made up of 15 amino acids. Looked up from germline, CDR1 is LGHNT and CDR2 is FRNRAP. CDR3 amino acids: CASGLVTGPNTEAFF. CDR3 in DNA: TGTGCTAGTGGTTTGGTGACAGGCCCTAACACTGAAGCTTTCTTT.

The rearrangement uses TRBV7-8 and TRBJ1-4; a weak D match, TRBD1 (6 bases). This CDR3 region has 14 residues. Germline V CDR1 and CDR2: SGHVS, FQNEAQ. Trimming shortened V by 5 bases and J by 8 bases, and 15 bases separated the two germline ends. The CDR3 loop is CASSARGTNEKLFF. CDR3 nucleotide sequence: TGTGCCAGCAGCGCGCGGGGGACAAACGAAAAACTGTTTTTT. The whole variable domain, remainder taken from reference TRBV7-8 and TRBJ1-4, is GAGVSQSPRYKVAKRGQDVALRCDPISGHVSLFWYQQALGQGPEFLTYFQNEAQLDKSGLPSDRFFAERPEGSVSTLKIQRTQQEDSAVYLCASSARGTNEKLFFGSGTQLSVL.

This clonotype was detected only a few times. The CDR3: CASSFDRSSSYNEQFF. CDR3 coding DNA: TGTGCCAGCAGTTTCGACAGGTCAAGCTCCTACAATGAGCAGTTCTTC. The chain employs TRBV6-2 or TRBV6-3 and TRBJ2-1, with TRBD1 as a possible D gene (6 bases). Looked up from germline, CDR1 is MNHEY and CDR2 is SVGEGT. This CDR3 is built from 16 residues. V was clipped by 4 bases and J by 0 bases, with 13 bases between them.

This clonotype was detected once. This sequence joins TRBV6-2 or TRBV6-3 and TRBJ2-7, with a weak D call TRBD1 (6 bases). This CDR3 has 15 amino acids. V was shortened by 6 bases and J by 2 bases, with 17 bases between the two germline ends. The V gene's germline CDR1 is MNHEY and CDR2 SVGEGT. The CDR3 protein is CASSHRQVGPYEQYF. DNA of the CDR3: TGTGCCAGCAGCCACCGACAGGTCGGCCCCTACGAGCAGTACTTC.

This chain uses TRBV6-1 with TRBJ1-2, with a possible D match to TRBD1 (5 bases). Trimming removed 7 bases at V and 0 bases at J, with 12 bases between. Germline values: CDR1 MNHNS, CDR2 SASEGT. There are 14 residues in the CDR3. CDR3 DNA sequence: TGTGCCAGCACCAGCCCCAGGGCTAACTATGGCTACACCTTC. Its protein product is CASTSPRANYGYTF.

This clonotype appeared a few times. The gene calls are TRBV20-1 and TRBJ2-2, with D uncertain. Trimming left V 3 bases short and J 3 bases short, with 8 bases between. There are 13 residues in the CDR3. Germline assignment: CDR1 DFQATT and CDR2 SNEGSKA (reference sequence). The CDR3 loop reads CSARRTHTGELFF. CDR3 coding DNA: TGCAGTGCTAGGCGTACGCACACCGGGGAGCTGTTTTTT.

V usage is TRBV7-9 and J usage is TRBJ2-5; D gene unclear. V lost 8 bases and J lost 1, with 8 bases in between. From germline, CDR1 is SEHNR and CDR2 FQNEAQ (reference sequence). The CDR3 is 12 residues long. CDR3 region: CASVDVQETQYF. CDR3 sequence (DNA): TGTGCCAGCGTGGACGTCCAAGAGACCCAGTACTTC.

J is TRBJ2-5 and V is TRBV29-1; 7 nucleotides align to TRBD2. The CDR3 is made up of 13 amino acids. V lost 4 bases to trimming and J lost 4 bases; unmatched junction nucleotides: 6. Germline CDR1 reads SQVTM; CDR2 reads ANQGSEA. The CDR3: CSVGRGEGETQYF. The DNA of the CDR3 is TGCAGCGTTGGTCGAGGGGAGGGAGAGACCCAGTACTTC.

The rearrangement links TRBV4-1 to TRBJ2-2; D is unresolved. This CDR3 is built from 15 residues. The germline CDR1 and CDR2 sequences are MGHRA and YSYEKL. V lost 3 bases and J lost 4, with 12 bases in between. CDR3 loop: CASSQKGTLTGELFF. The CDR3 nucleotides read TGCGCCAGCAGCCAGAAGGGAACCCTCACCGGGGAGCTGTTTTTT.

This clonotype was seen many times. The chain links TRBV15 to TRBJ1-2, with unresolved D. From germline, CDR1 is LNHNV and CDR2 YYDKDF (reference sequence). The CDR3 is 14 residues long. V was trimmed by 0 bases and J by 8 bases, leaving 13 bases between them. The chain's CDR3 is CATSRDREIPGYTF. The CDR3 nucleotides read TGTGCCACCAGCAGAGATAGGGAGATTCCAGGCTACACCTTC. The full variable domain, completed using reference TRBV15 and TRBJ1-2, is DAMVIQNPRYQVTQFGKPVTLSCSQTLNHNVMYWYQQKSSQAPKLLFHYYDKDFNNEADTPDNFQSRRPNTSFCFLDIRSPGLGDTAMYLCATSRDREIPGYTFGSGTRLTVV.

The chain has TRBV7-2 and TRBJ2-7; TRBD1 might be the D (6 bases). From germline, CDR1 is SGHTA and CDR2 FQGNSA. Trimming cost V 3 bases and J 3 bases, with 12 bases left between them. CDR3 size: 14 residues. CDR3 loop: CASSFAGAGYEQYF. The CDR3 DNA follows: TGTGCCAGCAGCTTCGCAGGGGCAGGCTACGAGCAGTACTTC.

This clonotype was found a few times. V and J are TRBV10-2 and TRBJ1-2, with no clear D. The CDR3 contains 13 residues. CDR1 and CDR2 (germline): WSHSY, SAAADI. V was trimmed by 2 bases and J by 6 bases, leaving 10 bases between them. CDR3 DNA sequence: TGCGCCAGCAGTGAGGACGTCCGCGATGGCTACACCTTC. This sequence encodes CASSEDVRDGYTF.

This clonotype was seen a few times. The rearrangement links TRBV7-6 to TRBJ2-3, with D hard to call. Germline V gives CDR1 SGHVS, CDR2 FNYEAQ. Trimming cost V 3 bases and J 0 bases, with 10 bases left between them. The length of the CDR3 is 15 residues. The CDR3 is CASSLPAASTDTQYF. The CDR3 coding sequence is TGTGCCAGCAGCTTGCCCGCTGCGAGCACAGATACGCAGTATTTT.

This clonotype was recorded a few times. The chain recombines TRBV4-1 with TRBJ2-7; D remains unclear. The V gene's germline CDR1 is MGHRA and CDR2 YSYEKL. The CDR3 totals 14 residues. Trimming shortened V by 5 bases and J by 3 bases, and 14 bases separated the two germline ends. CDR3 amino acids: CASSYRRVGYEQYF. For the CDR3, the DNA is TGCGCCAGCAGCTACCGAAGGGTCGGCTACGAGCAGTACTTC.

In its sample, this clonotype was seen a few times. This chain uses TRBV20-1 with TRBJ2-1; no definite D call. The V gene lost 5 bases and the J gene lost 2 bases, with 10 bases spanning the gap. This CDR3 comprises 13 residues. In germline, CDR1 is DFQATT, CDR2 SNEGSKA (reference sequence). In DNA, the CDR3 is TGCAGTGCTGTAAACTTACCCTACAATGAGCAGTTCTTC. This gives the protein CSAVNLPYNEQFF.

The chain uses TRBV5-6 and TRBJ2-2, with D tentatively TRBD1 or TRBD2 (5 bases each). Trimming took off 0 bases at V and 2 bases at J, with 8 bases between the two ends. The CDR3 sequence is 15 residues long. In germline, CDR1 is SGHDT, CDR2 YYEEEE. The CDR3 nucleotides read TGTGCCAGCAGCTTGGGGGACCACAACACCGGGGAGCTGTTTTTT. Translated, it gives CASSLGDHNTGELFF.

J is TRBJ1-1 and V is TRBV6-2 or TRBV6-3, with D hard to call. CDR3 length: 13 residues. V lost 4 bases and J 5 bases, leaving 11 bases between the germline ends. Per the germline V gene, CDR1 is MNHEY and CDR2 is SVGEGT. CDR3 sequence (DNA): TGTGCCAGCAGTTGGGAGGGTTTTACTGAAGCTTTCTTT. Its translation is CASSWEGFTEAFF.

This clonotype was counted at least ten times. The chain employs TRBV4-2 and TRBJ2-5; D may be TRBD2 (6 bases). V was pared by 2 bases and J by 2 bases, with 15 bases between. Looked up from germline, CDR1 is LGHNA and CDR2 is YNFKEQ. The CDR3 is 16 amino acids. This chain's CDR3 is CASSQTLGGVQETQYF. The CDR3 DNA is TGTGCCAGCAGCCAAACACTAGGCGGGGTTCAAGAGACCCAGTACTTC.

The CDR3, as DNA: TGTGCCAGCAGCTTGAGGAGGGAGGTTACAGATACGCAGTATTTT. This gives the protein CASSLRREVTDTQYF. V and J are TRBV5-6 and TRBJ2-3, with D perhaps TRBD2 (6 bases). Germline values: CDR1 SGHDT, CDR2 YYEEEE. The CDR3 covers 15 residues. V lost 1 base to trimming and J lost 3 bases, with 12 bases between them.

The V call is TRBV29-1, the J call TRBJ1-2, with a weak D call TRBD1 (6 bases). In germline, CDR1 is SQVTM, CDR2 ANQGSEA. CDR3 length equals 12 residues. V was shortened by 8 bases and J by 4 bases, with 14 bases between the two germline ends. The CDR3, as DNA: TGCAGCTGTCGCGACAGGACCTATGGCTACACCTTC. Its protein product is CSCRDRTYGYTF.

The V call is TRBV6-2 or TRBV6-3, the J call TRBJ2-5; 8 bases are shared with TRBD2. V gave up 4 bases and J gave up 9 bases; unmatched junction bases: 7. Germline V gives CDR1 MNHEY, CDR2 SVGEGT. The CDR3 sequence is 13 residues long. This chain's CDR3 is CASSWSSGVPQYF. In DNA, the CDR3 is TGTGCCAGCAGTTGGAGTAGCGGGGTGCCCCAGTACTTC.